This T cell receptor beta chain is from a study of beta chain features in type 1 diabetes. Study details: The patient and healthy donor groups were comparable for age, gender and cell yields. Overall study findings and caveats: With patients and controls alike, PCR might favor shorter templates to an equal degree. Because the template was cDNA, high-expressing cells might be over-represented.

The sequenced template was cDNA made from the entire isolated RNA. This table comes from immunoSEQ multiplex PCR, and its TCRdb copy is limited to in-frame clones, with some not included. This table has fewer than 650,000 clones, around 16% appearing once. In the case of this clone: No antigen is known for it.

The authors obtained over 98% purity in all sorted populations. The germline V gene encodes CDR1 GTSNPN and CDR2 SVGIG (reference sequence). The CDR3 is 14 amino acids. V lost 2 bases, J lost 3 bases, and 14 bases lay in between. The source is a man between 18 and 35 years old in good health. Sequenced: naive CD4+ T cells from blood. The gene calls are TRBV30 and TRBJ2-7, with a possible D match to TRBD1 (7 bases). The CDR3 spells CAWSSGGSIYEQYF. The CDR3 DNA reads TGTGCCTGGAGTTCAGGGGGGAGTATCTACGAGCAGTACTTC.